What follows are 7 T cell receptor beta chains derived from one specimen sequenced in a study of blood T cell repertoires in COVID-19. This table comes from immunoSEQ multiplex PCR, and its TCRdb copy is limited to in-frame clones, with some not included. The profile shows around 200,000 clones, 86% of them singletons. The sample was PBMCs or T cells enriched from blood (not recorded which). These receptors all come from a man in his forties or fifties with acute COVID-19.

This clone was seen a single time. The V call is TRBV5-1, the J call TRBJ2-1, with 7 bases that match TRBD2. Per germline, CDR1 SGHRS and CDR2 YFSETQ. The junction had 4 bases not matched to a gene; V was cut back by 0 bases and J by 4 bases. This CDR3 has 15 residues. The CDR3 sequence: CASSLELALYNEQFF. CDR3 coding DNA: TGCGCCAGCAGCTTGGAACTAGCGTTATACAATGAGCAGTTCTTC.

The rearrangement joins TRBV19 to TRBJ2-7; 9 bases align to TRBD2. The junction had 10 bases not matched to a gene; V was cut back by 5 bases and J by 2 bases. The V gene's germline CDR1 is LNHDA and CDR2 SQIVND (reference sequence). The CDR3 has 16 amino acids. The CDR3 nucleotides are TGTGCCAGTAGTTTGCTAGCGGGACCTTCACCCTACGAGCAGTACTTC. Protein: CASSLLAGPSPYEQYF.

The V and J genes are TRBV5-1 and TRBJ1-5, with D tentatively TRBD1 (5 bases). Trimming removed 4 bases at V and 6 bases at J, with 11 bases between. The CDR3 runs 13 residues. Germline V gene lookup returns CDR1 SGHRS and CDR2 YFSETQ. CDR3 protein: CASSAGRGQPQHF. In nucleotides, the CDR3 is TGCGCCAGCAGCGCAGGGCGGGGTCAGCCCCAGCATTTT.

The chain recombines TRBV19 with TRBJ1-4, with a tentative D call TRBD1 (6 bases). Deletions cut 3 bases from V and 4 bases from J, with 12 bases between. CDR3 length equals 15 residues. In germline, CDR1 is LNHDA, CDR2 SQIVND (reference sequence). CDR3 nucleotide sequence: TGTGCCAGTAGTATGTGGACAGCCTTTAATGAAAAACTGTTTTTT. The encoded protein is CASSMWTAFNEKLFF.

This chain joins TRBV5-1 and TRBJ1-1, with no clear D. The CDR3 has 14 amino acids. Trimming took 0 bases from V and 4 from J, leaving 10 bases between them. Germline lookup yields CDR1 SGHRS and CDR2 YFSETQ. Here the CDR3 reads CASSLVSSSTEAFF. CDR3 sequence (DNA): TGCGCCAGCAGCTTGGTATCGTCGTCCACTGAAGCTTTCTTT.

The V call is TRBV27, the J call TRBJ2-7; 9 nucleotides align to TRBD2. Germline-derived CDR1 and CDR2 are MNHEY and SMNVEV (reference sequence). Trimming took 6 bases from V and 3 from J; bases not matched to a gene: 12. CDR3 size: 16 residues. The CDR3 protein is CASRSSGTNLIYEQYF. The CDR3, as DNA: TGTGCCAGCAGGTCTAGCGGGACCAACCTCATCTACGAGCAGTACTTC.

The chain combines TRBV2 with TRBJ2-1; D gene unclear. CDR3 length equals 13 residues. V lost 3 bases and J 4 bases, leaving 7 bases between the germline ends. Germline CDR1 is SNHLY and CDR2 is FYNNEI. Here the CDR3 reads CASSDRFYNEQFF. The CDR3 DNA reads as TGTGCCAGCAGTGATCGGTTTTACAATGAGCAGTTCTTC. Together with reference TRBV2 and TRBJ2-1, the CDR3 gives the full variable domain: EPEVTQTPSHQVTQMGQEVILRCVPISNHLYFYWYRQILGQKVEFLVSFYNNEISEKSEIFDDQFSVERPDGSNFTLKIRSTKLEDSAMYFCASSDRFYNEQFFGPGTRLTVL.